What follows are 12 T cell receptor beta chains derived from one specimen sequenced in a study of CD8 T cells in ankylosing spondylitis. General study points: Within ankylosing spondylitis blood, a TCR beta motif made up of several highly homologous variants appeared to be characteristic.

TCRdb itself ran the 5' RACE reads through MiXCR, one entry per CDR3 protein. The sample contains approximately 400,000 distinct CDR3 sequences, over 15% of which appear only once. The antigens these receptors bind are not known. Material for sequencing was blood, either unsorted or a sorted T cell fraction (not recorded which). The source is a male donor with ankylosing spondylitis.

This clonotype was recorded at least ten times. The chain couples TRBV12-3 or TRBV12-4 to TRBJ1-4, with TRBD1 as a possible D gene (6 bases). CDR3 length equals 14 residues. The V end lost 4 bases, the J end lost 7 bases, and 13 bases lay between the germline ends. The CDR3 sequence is CASSYGGRGEKLFF. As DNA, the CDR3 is TGTGCCAGCAGTTACGGGGGCCGGGGTGAAAAACTGTTTTTT.

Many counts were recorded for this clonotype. The CDR3 DNA reads as TGTGCCAGCGGGGCCGTCGTTCAGGTCACCCAGCATTTT. Translated: CASGAVVQVTQHF. The genes are TRBV6-2 or TRBV6-3 and TRBJ1-5; TRBD1 is a possible D gene (5 bases). The V gene lost 8 bases and the J gene lost 11 bases, with 19 bases spanning the gap. This CDR3 comprises 13 residues. Germline V gives CDR1 MNHEY, CDR2 SVGEGT.

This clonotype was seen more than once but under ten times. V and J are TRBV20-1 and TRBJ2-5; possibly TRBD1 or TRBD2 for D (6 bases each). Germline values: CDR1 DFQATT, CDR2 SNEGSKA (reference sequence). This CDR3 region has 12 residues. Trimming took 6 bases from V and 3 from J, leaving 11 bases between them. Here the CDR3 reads CSAIRGEETQYF. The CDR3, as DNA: TGCAGTGCCATTAGGGGGGAAGAGACCCAGTACTTC.

CDR3 residues: CAISESDSNSPLHF. The DNA of the CDR3 is TGTGCCATCAGTGAGTCAGATTCTAATTCACCCCTCCACTTT. V and J are TRBV10-3 and TRBJ1-6, with D unclear. This CDR3 region has 14 residues. Germline CDR1 reads ENHRY; CDR2 reads SYGVKD. The V end was cut by 0 bases, the J end by 6 bases, with 6 bases between.

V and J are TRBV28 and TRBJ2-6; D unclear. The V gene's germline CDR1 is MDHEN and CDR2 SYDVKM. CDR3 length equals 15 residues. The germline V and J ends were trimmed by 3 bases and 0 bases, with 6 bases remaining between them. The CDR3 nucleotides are TGTGCCAGCAGTTTGGTGGACTCTGGGGCCAACGTCCTGACTTTC. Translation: CASSLVDSGANVLTF.

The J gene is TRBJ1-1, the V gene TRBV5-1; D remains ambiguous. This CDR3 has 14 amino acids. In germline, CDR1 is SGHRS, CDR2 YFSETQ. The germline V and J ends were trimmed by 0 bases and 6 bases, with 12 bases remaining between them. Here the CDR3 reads CASSLVPRRAEAFF. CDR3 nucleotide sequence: TGCGCCAGCAGCTTGGTCCCTCGACGCGCTGAAGCTTTCTTT.

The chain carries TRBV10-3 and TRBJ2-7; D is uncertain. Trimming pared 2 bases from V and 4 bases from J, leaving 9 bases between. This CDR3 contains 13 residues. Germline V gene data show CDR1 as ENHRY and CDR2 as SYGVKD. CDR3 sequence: CAISERIGYEQYF. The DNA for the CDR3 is TGTGCCATCAGTGAGAGGATTGGGTACGAGCAGTACTTC.

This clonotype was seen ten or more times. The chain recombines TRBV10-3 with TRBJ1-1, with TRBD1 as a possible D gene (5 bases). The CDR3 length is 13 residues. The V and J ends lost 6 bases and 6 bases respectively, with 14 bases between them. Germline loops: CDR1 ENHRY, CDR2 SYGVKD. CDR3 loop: CAIRPEGGAEAFF. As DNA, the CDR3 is TGTGCCATCAGGCCCGAGGGAGGGGCTGAAGCTTTCTTT.

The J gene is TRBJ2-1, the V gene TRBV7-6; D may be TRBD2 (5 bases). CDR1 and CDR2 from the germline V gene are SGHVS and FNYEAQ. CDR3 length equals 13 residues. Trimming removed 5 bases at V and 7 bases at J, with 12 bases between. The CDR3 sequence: CASSPRAQNEQFF. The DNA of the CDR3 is TGTGCCAGCAGCCCGAGGGCCCAGAATGAGCAGTTCTTC. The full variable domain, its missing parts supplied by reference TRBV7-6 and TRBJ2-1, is GAGVSQSPRYKVTKRGQDVALRCDPISGHVSLYWYRQALGQGPEFLTYFNYEAQQDKSGLPNDRFSAERPEGSISTLTIQRTEQRDSAMYRCASSPRAQNEQFFGPGTRLTVL.

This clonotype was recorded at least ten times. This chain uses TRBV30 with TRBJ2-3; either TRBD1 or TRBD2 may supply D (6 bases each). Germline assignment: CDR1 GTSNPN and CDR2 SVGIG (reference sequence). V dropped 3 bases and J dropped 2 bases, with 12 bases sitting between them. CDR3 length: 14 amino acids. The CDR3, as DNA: TGTGCCTGGAGAGTCGGGGGCACCACAGATACGCAGTATTTT. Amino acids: CAWRVGGTTDTQYF.

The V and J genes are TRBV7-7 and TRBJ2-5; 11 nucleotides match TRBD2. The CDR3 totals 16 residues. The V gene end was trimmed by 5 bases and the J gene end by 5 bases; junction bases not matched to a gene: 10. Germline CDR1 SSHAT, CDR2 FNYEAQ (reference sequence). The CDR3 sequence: CASSRLPLAGDETQYF. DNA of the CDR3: TGTGCCAGCAGCCGACTGCCACTAGCGGGAGATGAGACCCAGTACTTC.

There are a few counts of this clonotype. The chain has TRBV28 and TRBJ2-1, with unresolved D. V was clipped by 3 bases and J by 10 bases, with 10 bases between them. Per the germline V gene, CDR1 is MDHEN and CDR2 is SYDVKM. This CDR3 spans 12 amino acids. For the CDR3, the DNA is TGTGCCAGCAGTTTTGATGTGCTAGAGCAGTTCTTC. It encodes CASSFDVLEQFF.